The rows below give T cell receptor beta chains drawn from one sample of a study of Graves' ophthalmopathy and Graves' hyperthyroidism. TCRdb passed the multiplex PCR reads through MiXCR, listing each CDR3 protein once. The data show 620,000 or so distinct CDR3 sequences, with 20% to 25% seen just once and approximately 7% held by the top ten. Sequencing used peripheral blood. These TCRs come from a young woman with stable Graves' hyperthyroidism. Some clones in this sample may be carry-over from other donors' samples. Each CDR3 is given with its conserved first and last residue. The D gene is left open where the match is weak. The size field is filled for only some rows; it gives once, few, many or a size class.

V	D	J	size	DNA	CDR3
TRBV4-1	-	TRBJ2-2	-	TGCGCCAGCAGCCAAGATCACGGGGGACGGGGCGGGGAGCTGTTTTTT	CASSQDHGGRGGELFF
TRBV28	TRBD1	TRBJ1-1	-	TGTGCCAGCAGTCAGACAGGGGGGCTGGGAACTGAAGCTTTCTTT	CASSQTGGLGTEAFF
TRBV6-1	-	TRBJ1-6	many	TGTGCCGTCGGTTTGTCTCTTAATTCACCCCTCCACTTT	CAVGLSLNSPLHF
TRBV7-2	-	TRBJ2-7	many	TGTGCCAGCAGCTTAACGGGGGACACCAACTACGAGCAGTACTTC	CASSLTGDTNYEQYF
TRBV12-3/TRBV12-4	-	TRBJ2-5	-	TGTGCCAGCAGTTTTAGCAGGGATTGGCAGACCCAGTACTTC	CASSFSRDWQTQYF
TRBV11-2	-	TRBJ2-5	many	TGTGCCAGCAGCTCGGGGCCGCCGGAGACCCAGTACTTC	CASSSGPPETQYF
TRBV7-2	-	TRBJ2-5	-	TGTGCCAGCAGCTTAGTCCGATACGTTTGGGGAGAGACCCAGTACTTC	CASSLVRYVWGETQYF
TRBV28	TRBD1	TRBJ1-5	-	TGTGCCAGCAGTCCTGGTGGTTGGGACAGGGGGCCAGGTCAGCCCCAGCATTTT	CASSPGGWDRGPGQPQHF
TRBV6-1	TRBD1	TRBJ1-1	once	TGTGCCAGCCGCCCCGGGGACAGGGTTATTGAAGCTTTCTTT	CASRPGDRVIEAFF
TRBV2	-	TRBJ1-1	few	TGTGCCAGCAGTGAAGCGGAACCCAGGGTTGACACTGAAGCTTTCTTT	CASSEAEPRVDTEAFF
TRBV24-1	-	TRBJ2-3	-	TGTGCCACCAGTGATTTGAGGACTACCACAGATACGCAGTATTTT	CATSDLRTTTDTQYF
TRBV7-9	-	TRBJ1-1	many	TGTGCCAGCAGCTTCTTAGAGGGGTTGTTAGATGAAGCTTTCTTT	CASSFLEGLLDEAFF
TRBV12-3/TRBV12-4	TRBD2	TRBJ2-2	-	TGTGCCAGCAGTCAAGGGGAGGGCGGGGAGCTGTTTTTT	CASSQGEGGELFF
TRBV11-2	TRBD1	TRBJ1-1	once	TGTGCCAGCAGCGACAGGGGATCTGGCACTGAAGCTTTCTTT	CASSDRGSGTEAFF
TRBV2	TRBD2	TRBJ2-5	-	TGTGCCAGCAGTGACCGACGGGAGGGATGGCAAGAAGAGACCCAGTACTTC	CASSDRREGWQEETQYF
TRBV6-2/TRBV6-3	-	TRBJ1-2	few	TGTGCCAGCAGATCCGGAGGGTCGGGTGGCTACACCTTC	CASRSGGSGGYTF
TRBV15	-	TRBJ1-5	many	TGTGCCACCAGCAGCGAAGGGGCGCGCAATCAGCCCCAGCATTTT	CATSSEGARNQPQHF
TRBV7-8	-	TRBJ1-2	-	TGTGCCAGCAGCTCCCGGGACACGTTTAACTATGGCTACACCTTC	CASSSRDTFNYGYTF
TRBV30	-	TRBJ1-1	-	TGTGCCTGGAGTGTACGCAGGTCCAGTGAAGCTTTCTTT	CAWSVRRSSEAFF
TRBV6-5	TRBD1	TRBJ2-7	-	TGTGCCAGCAGTTCGCAGGGGGCACGAGAGCAGTACTTC	CASSSQGAREQYF
TRBV9	TRBD1	TRBJ2-2	-	TGTGCCAGCAGCGGACCCATAAACAGGGGGCGGAGGAACACCGGGGAGCTGTTTTTT	CASSGPINRGRRNTGELFF
TRBV12-3/TRBV12-4	-	TRBJ1-3	many	TGTGCCAGCAGTTTAGGACACTCTGGAAACACCATATATTTT	CASSLGHSGNTIYF
TRBV12-3/TRBV12-4	-	TRBJ1-2	few	TGTGCCAGCATCCCCCCTCGGGCAGCATACCCCTATGGCTACACCTTC	CASIPPRAAYPYGYTF
TRBV15	TRBD1	TRBJ2-3	once	TGTGCCACCAGCAGGGGAACAGGGGGCGGTTCAGATACGCAGTATTTT	CATSRGTGGGSDTQYF
TRBV20-1	TRBD2	TRBJ2-7	many	TGCAGTGCTAGAGTGGGGAGGACTAGCGGGAGCCACGAGCAGTACTTC	CSARVGRTSGSHEQYF
TRBV12-3/TRBV12-4	-	TRBJ2-7	many	TGTGCCAGCACCCGGACACAATACGAGCAGTACTTC	CASTRTQYEQYF
TRBV3-1	-	TRBJ1-5	-	TGTGCCAGCAGCCATGCAGGGGTCCAGCCCCAGCATTTT	CASSHAGVQPQHF
TRBV3-1	-	TRBJ2-2	few	TGTGCCAGCAGCCGACGGGTGAAATTGAACACCGGGGAGCTGTTTTTT	CASSRRVKLNTGELFF
TRBV20-1	-	TRBJ1-5	many	TGCAGTGCTGCCCAGTACAATCAGCCCCAGCATTTT	CSAAQYNQPQHF
TRBV30	-	TRBJ1-2	-	TGTGCCTGGAGTGGGACGTATGGCTACACCTTC	CAWSGTYGYTF
TRBV2	TRBD1	TRBJ1-3	-	TGTGCCAGCAGTCTCGACAGGGGGCCATACACCATATATTTT	CASSLDRGPYTIYF
TRBV7-2	-	TRBJ1-2	many	TGTGCCAGCAGCCCTTCGGTCCTTGGCTACACCTTC	CASSPSVLGYTF
TRBV7-3	-	TRBJ2-2	many	TGTGCCAGCAGCTTACGATTTGTGGGCCTAGGCGGAACCGGGGAGCTGTTTTTT	CASSLRFVGLGGTGELFF
TRBV29-1	-	TRBJ2-2	many	TGCAGCGTTGACGCAGGGAGGAACACCGGGGAGCTGTTTTTT	CSVDAGRNTGELFF
TRBV6-1	TRBD2	TRBJ2-3	-	TGTGCCAGCACCCTCCCGAGCGGGGATGGAGATACGCAGTATTTT	CASTLPSGDGDTQYF
TRBV6-2/TRBV6-3	-	TRBJ2-7	many	TGTGCCAGCGGGGGGGCGGGCGAGCAGTACTTC	CASGGAGEQYF
TRBV4-1	-	TRBJ1-3	few	TGCGCCAGCAGCCCCCAAAGTAGGGAATACACCATATATTTT	CASSPQSREYTIYF
TRBV20-1	-	TRBJ1-1	many	TGCAGTGCTAGAGAGGTAGGGCCCGAGGAGTTCTTT	CSAREVGPEEFF
TRBV6-1	-	TRBJ1-1	many	TGTGCCAGCAGGAACAGGGTAAGGAGAACTGAAGCTTTCTTT	CASRNRVRRTEAFF
TRBV6-2/TRBV6-3	-	TRBJ2-7	many	TGTGCCAGCAGTTACCTGTTCCGCGAGCAGTACTTC	CASSYLFREQYF
TRBV19	-	TRBJ1-5	-	TGTGCCAGTAGTATAGGGGCAGGGACCTGGGATCAGCCCCAGCATTTT	CASSIGAGTWDQPQHF
TRBV30	TRBD1	TRBJ2-7	few	TGTGCCTGGAGGGGACAGGGGGCTGGCGAGCAGTACTTC	CAWRGQGAGEQYF
TRBV28	-	TRBJ2-5	-	TGTGCCAGCAATCCGACAGGTGGGTTGACCCAGTACTTC	CASNPTGGLTQYF
TRBV7-6	TRBD1	TRBJ1-1	many	TGTGCCAGCAGCTCAAACAGGGGTGGTACTGAAGCTTTCTTT	CASSSNRGGTEAFF
TRBV30	-	TRBJ1-2	few	TGTGCCTGGAGTCGGACAAGCTATGGCTACACCTTC	CAWSRTSYGYTF
TRBV7-8	TRBD1	TRBJ2-7	many	TGTGCCAGCAGCTCGAGACAGGGCGTGACCTACGAGCAGTACTTC	CASSSRQGVTYEQYF
TRBV28	-	TRBJ2-7	many	TGTGCCAGCAGTCCACACGACACGGGGTGGGAGCAGTACTTC	CASSPHDTGWEQYF
TRBV15	-	TRBJ2-5	-	TGTGCCACCAGCAGAGACAGGGAACAAGAGACCCAGTACTTC	CATSRDREQETQYF
TRBV20-1	-	TRBJ2-5	many	TGCAGTGTTCCCTCGAAGCACGCTGGAGAGACCCAGTACTTC	CSVPSKHAGETQYF
TRBV12-3/TRBV12-4	TRBD1	TRBJ1-2	many	TGTGCCAGCAGGCCGGGACAGTCCTATGGCTACACCTTC	CASRPGQSYGYTF
TRBV3-1	-	TRBJ2-7	few	TGTGCCAGCAGCCAAGATTTTGGGGCCTACGAGCAGTACTTC	CASSQDFGAYEQYF
TRBV27	-	TRBJ2-7	-	TGTGCCAGCAGCAAAACGCGGAGGGACCGTCCCTACGAGCAGTACTTC	CASSKTRRDRPYEQYF
TRBV2	TRBD2	TRBJ2-4	many	TGTGCCAGCAGTGAGGGAGGGAGCGCCAAAAACATTCAGTACTTC	CASSEGGSAKNIQYF